This T cell receptor beta chain comes out of a study of blood T cell repertoires in COVID-19. Overall study context: COVID-19 samples collected from the United States, Italy and Spain covered acute and convalescent phases. The cDNA or gDNA used as material had been derived from T cells, B-cell-depleted T cells, or PBMCs.

Original processing notes: Reference gene primer amplification gave nucleated cell count estimates. Some clones are missing from TCRdb's copy, which holds only in-frame ones; the method was immunoSEQ multiplex PCR. The D gene and trimming were derived from the DNA, and the V and J assignments and clone size from that table. The repertoire holds approximately 150,000 clones, with 88% as singletons. Trimming removed 4 bases from V and 4 bases from J, with 14 bases in between. The CDR3 consists of 14 residues. Germline V gene data show CDR1 as SGHRS and CDR2 as YFSETQ. The chain links TRBV5-1 to TRBJ1-1; no definite D call. This clonotype was obtained from a woman between 45 and 60 years old with acute or convalescent COVID-19. The sample taken for sequencing was peripheral blood. The CDR3 DNA is TGCGCCAGCAGCCAAACAGTCCTCGGCACTGAAGCTTTCTTT. Protein product: CASSQTVLGTEAFF.